The clone carrying this T cell receptor beta chain has a count of ten or more. Its antigen is not identified. This specimen belongs to a study of T cells in Graves' hyperthyroidism and ophthalmopathy. CDR3 length equals 13 residues. J gave up 2 bases and V 4 bases, and 1 base lay outside the gene matches. Germline V gene sequence: CDR1 ENHRY, CDR2 SYGVKD. Overall study findings and caveats: The majority of expanded thyroid clonotypes above 0.001 also appeared in blood.

RNA transcripts gave rise to amplified TCR beta CDR3 regions. TCR CDR3 regions were first amplified by RT-PCR with HTBI primers. TCRdb redid the calling of the multiplex PCR reads with MiXCR, one entry per CDR3 protein. The profile shows approximately 600,000 distinct CDR3 sequences, 14% to 15% of them singletons. The chain carries TRBV10-3 and TRBJ2-7; 8 bases fit TRBD1. The receptor was isolated from a woman in her thirties or forties with Graves' ophthalmopathy. The sequencing input was blood. The CDR3 coding sequence is TGTGCCATCAGTGGGGGACAGGCCTACGAGCAGTACTTC. Translation: CAISGGQAYEQYF.